A selection of T cell receptor beta chains follows, all from one sample in a study of human T cells and chemical hapten exposure. TCRdb reprocessed the RACE reads via MiXCR and lists one record per CDR3 protein. The sample lists 130,000 or so distinct CDR3 sequences, approximately 9% occurring once. The material sequenced was whole blood. The receptors were sampled from a male donor in good health. Some clones in this sample may be carry-over from other donors' samples. CDR3s include the opening cysteine and the closing phenylalanine or tryptophan. The D gene is left open where the match is weak. Where a row states a size, it is once, few, many or the class of an expanded clone; other rows omit it.

CDR3nt	CDR3aa	v_gene	j_gene	d_gene	abundance
TGCGCCAGCAGTACCGGGACACTGGCCAATGAGCAGTTCTTC	CASSTGTLANEQFF	TRBV5-1	TRBJ2-1	.	.
TGCAGTGCTCCAGTCCTAGCGGGAGGCTCCAATGAGCAGTTCTTC	CSAPVLAGGSNEQFF	TRBV20-1	TRBJ2-1	TRBD2	many
TGTGCCAGCAGTTACTCGACTAGCGGGAGGGGGACCGGGGAGCTGTTTTTT	CASSYSTSGRGTGELFF	TRBV6-5	TRBJ2-2	TRBD2	many
TGTGCCAGCAGCCAACCCCGGGACAGATCGAGAGACACCGGGGAGCTGTTTTTT	CASSQPRDRSRDTGELFF	TRBV7-9	TRBJ2-2	TRBD1	.
TGTGCCAGCAGCCTTTGGACAGGCGGGCAAGAGACCCAGTACTTC	CASSLWTGGQETQYF	TRBV28	TRBJ2-5	TRBD1	many
TGTGCCAGCAGTTTTGCAGGGCCTGGAAACACCATATATTTT	CASSFAGPGNTIYF	TRBV12-3/TRBV12-4	TRBJ1-3	.	many
TGTGCCAGCAGTCTCAAGGGAACAGGGTACCACGAGCAGTACTTC	CASSLKGTGYHEQYF	TRBV12-3/TRBV12-4	TRBJ2-7	.	many
TGTGCGACCTCCGGGGGGAGGGACAATGAGCAGTTCTTC	CATSGGRDNEQFF	TRBV24-1	TRBJ2-1	TRBD2	.
TGTGCCAGCAGGGGCACGAACACCGGGGAGCTGTTTTTT	CASRGTNTGELFF	TRBV14	TRBJ2-2	.	many
TGCAGTGCTAGAGTTGGCGGGGCGGGAATAGATACGCAGTATTTT	CSARVGGAGIDTQYF	TRBV20-1	TRBJ2-3	.	few
TGTGCCAGTAGTATAGGAGACAGGCCTAAGCCCGGGGAGCTGTTTTTT	CASSIGDRPKPGELFF	TRBV19	TRBJ2-2	.	once
TGTGCCAGCAGCTCGCGGACCGAGCAGTTCTTC	CASSSRTEQFF	TRBV12-3/TRBV12-4	TRBJ2-1	.	.
TGTGCCAGCAGCTTAGGAGACTTACTCTATGGCTACACCTTC	CASSLGDLLYGYTF	TRBV7-2	TRBJ1-2	.	many
TGCAGTGCCGCCGGGACTAGCGGGAGATTCGAGCAGTTCTTC	CSAAGTSGRFEQFF	TRBV20-1	TRBJ2-1	TRBD2	many
TGTGCCAGCAGTGACGTTCGGGGTTCCTACAATGAGCAGTTCTTC	CASSDVRGSYNEQFF	TRBV6-1	TRBJ2-1	.	few
TGTGCCATCAGTGAGTCGGGGGAGGACGGCTACACCTTC	CAISESGEDGYTF	TRBV10-3	TRBJ1-2	.	.
TGTGCCAGCAGCCAGAAGCGGGAGAGGGGCAATGAGCAGTTCTTC	CASSQKRERGNEQFF	TRBV5-4	TRBJ2-1	TRBD2	.
TGTGCCAGCTGGCCGGGACAGGGATTCTACGAGCAGTACTTC	CASWPGQGFYEQYF	TRBV27	TRBJ2-7	TRBD1	few
TGTGCCAGCAGTTTAGCTGGCGACGAGCAGTACTTC	CASSLAGDEQYF	TRBV12-3/TRBV12-4	TRBJ2-7	.	many
TGCAGTGCTAGCGTCTACACTGAAGCTTTCTTT	CSASVYTEAFF	TRBV20-1	TRBJ1-1	.	few
TGTGCCAGCAGCCAACTAGCGGGAGTTGGCGAGCAGTACTTC	CASSQLAGVGEQYF	TRBV3-1	TRBJ2-7	TRBD2	few
TGCGCCAGCAGCCAAGGGAGGGGCGGACTTAATTCACCCCTCCACTTT	CASSQGRGGLNSPLHF	TRBV4-3	TRBJ1-6	.	few
TGTGCCAGCAGAGGACGATTCCAGGGGGCAGGTGTTGGGACCCAGTACTTC	CASRGRFQGAGVGTQYF	TRBV2	TRBJ2-5	TRBD1	.
TGTGCCAGCAGCGTCACAGGGGGCCCCACTGAAGCTTTCTTT	CASSVTGGPTEAFF	TRBV7-2	TRBJ1-1	TRBD1	.
TGTGCCAGCAGCCAAGATGGGGGCAGAAAATACTATGGCTACACCTTC	CASSQDGGRKYYGYTF	TRBV3-1	TRBJ1-2	.	few
TGCGCCAGCAGCTTGGGAGGGCCTACAGATACGCAGTATTTT	CASSLGGPTDTQYF	TRBV5-1	TRBJ2-3	.	few
TGTGCCAGCAGCCTTCTAGCGGGAGGGCACGAGCAGTACTTC	CASSLLAGGHEQYF	TRBV7-9	TRBJ2-7	TRBD2	.
TGTGCCAGCAGTTCAGGGGGCTCCTACAATGAGCAGTTCTTC	CASSSGGSYNEQFF	TRBV6-4	TRBJ2-1	TRBD1	many
TGTGCCAGCAGTATCCTAGAGGGCGGGGAGCTGTTTTTT	CASSILEGGELFF	TRBV6-4	TRBJ2-2	.	few
TGTGCCAGCCGCTTGTTGTCCGGGGAGCTGTTTTTT	CASRLLSGELFF	TRBV5-4	TRBJ2-2	.	.
TGCGCCAGCAGCCAAGCCAGGGACGTTAGAGGCTACACCTTC	CASSQARDVRGYTF	TRBV4-1	TRBJ1-2	.	.
TGTGCCAGCAGCTTAGACCCAGACGGGGGACAGGCGACCTACGAGCAGTACTTC	CASSLDPDGGQATYEQYF	TRBV7-6	TRBJ2-7	TRBD1	.